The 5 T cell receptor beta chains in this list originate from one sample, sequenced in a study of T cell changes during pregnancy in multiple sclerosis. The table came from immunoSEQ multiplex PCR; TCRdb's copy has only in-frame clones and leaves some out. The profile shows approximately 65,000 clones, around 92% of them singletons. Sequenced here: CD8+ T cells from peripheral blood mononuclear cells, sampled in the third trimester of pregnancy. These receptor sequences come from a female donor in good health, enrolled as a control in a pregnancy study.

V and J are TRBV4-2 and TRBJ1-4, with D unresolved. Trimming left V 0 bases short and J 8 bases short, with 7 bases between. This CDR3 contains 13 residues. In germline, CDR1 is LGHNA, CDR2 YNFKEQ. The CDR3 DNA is TGTGCCAGCAGCCAAGAGAGGGTGGAAAAACTGTTTTTT. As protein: CASSQERVEKLFF.

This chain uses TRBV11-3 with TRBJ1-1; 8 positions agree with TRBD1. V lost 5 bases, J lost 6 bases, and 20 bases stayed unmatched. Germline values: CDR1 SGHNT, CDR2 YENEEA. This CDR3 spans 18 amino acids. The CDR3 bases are TGTGCCAGCAGCCAAACAACATCTAGATACAGGGGGGGTGCTGAAGCTTTCTTT. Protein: CASSQTTSRYRGGAEAFF.

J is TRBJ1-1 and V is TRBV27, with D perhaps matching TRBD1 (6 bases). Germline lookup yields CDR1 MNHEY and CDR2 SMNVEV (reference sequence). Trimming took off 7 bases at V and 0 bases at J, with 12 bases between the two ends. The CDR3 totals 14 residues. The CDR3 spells CASKPGTMNTEAFF. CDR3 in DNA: TGTGCCAGCAAACCAGGGACAATGAACACTGAAGCTTTCTTT.

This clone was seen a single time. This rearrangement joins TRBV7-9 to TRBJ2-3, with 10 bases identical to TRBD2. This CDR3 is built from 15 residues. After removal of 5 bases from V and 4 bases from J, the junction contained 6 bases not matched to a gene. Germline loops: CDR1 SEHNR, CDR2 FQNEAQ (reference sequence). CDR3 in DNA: TGTGCCAGCAGCCCGGCAGGGACTAGCGCAGATACGCAGTATTTT. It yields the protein CASSPAGTSADTQYF.

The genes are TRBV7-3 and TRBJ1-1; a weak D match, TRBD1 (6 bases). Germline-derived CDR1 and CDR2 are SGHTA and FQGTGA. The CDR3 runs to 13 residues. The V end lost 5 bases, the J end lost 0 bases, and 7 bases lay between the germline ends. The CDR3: CASSGGLNTEAFF. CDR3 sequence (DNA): TGTGCCAGCAGCGGGGGCTTGAACACTGAAGCTTTCTTT.